Listed here are 2 T cell receptor beta chains from one sample, sequenced in a study of Tregs in tolerant kidney transplant recipients. Only in-frame clones appear in the TCRdb table, and some are missing; sequencing was by immunoSEQ multiplex PCR. Here the sample spans about 110,000 clones, roughly 90% being singletons. Sequences were derived from CD4+ T cells from blood, sampled before the transplant. The receptors were gathered from a human donor who received a combined kidney and bone marrow transplant.

The chain has TRBV1 and TRBJ2-1; no check of the table's D call, TRBD1, against the DNA was made. TRBV1 corresponds to a pseudogene. The CDR3 is 15 residues long. CDR3 sequence: CTSSKEWRQVNEQFF. CDR3 DNA sequence: TGCACCAGCAGCAAAGAATGGCGACAGGTCAATGAGCAGTTCTTC.

This chain links TRBV5-6 with TRBJ1-1, with TRBD1 matching 8 bases. Germline V gives CDR1 SGHDT, CDR2 YYEEEE. After removal of 8 bases from V and 2 bases from J, the junction contained 14 bases not matched to a gene. The CDR3 is 16 amino acids. The CDR3 DNA reads TGTGCCAGTAAAACAGGGGGTCGGGGTCCTAACACTGAAGCTTTCTTT. Its translation is CASKTGGRGPNTEAFF.